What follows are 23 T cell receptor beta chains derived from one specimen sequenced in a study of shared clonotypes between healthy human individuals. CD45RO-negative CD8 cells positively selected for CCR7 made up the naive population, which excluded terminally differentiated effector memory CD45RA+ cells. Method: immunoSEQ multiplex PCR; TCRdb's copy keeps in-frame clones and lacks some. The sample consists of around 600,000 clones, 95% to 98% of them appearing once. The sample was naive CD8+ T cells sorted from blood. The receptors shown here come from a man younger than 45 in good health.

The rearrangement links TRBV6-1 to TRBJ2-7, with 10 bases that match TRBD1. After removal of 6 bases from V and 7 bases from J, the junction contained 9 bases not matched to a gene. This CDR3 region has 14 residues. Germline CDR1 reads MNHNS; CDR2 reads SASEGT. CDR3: CASSTGTGAWEQYF. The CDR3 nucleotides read TGTGCCAGCAGCACCGGGACAGGGGCGTGGGAGCAGTACTTC.

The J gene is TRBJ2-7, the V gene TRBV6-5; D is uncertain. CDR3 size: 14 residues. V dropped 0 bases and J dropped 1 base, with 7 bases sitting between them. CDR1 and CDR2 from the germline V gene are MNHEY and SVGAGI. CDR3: CASSYSWDSYEQYF. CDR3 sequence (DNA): TGTGCCAGCAGTTACTCCTGGGATTCCTACGAGCAGTACTTC.

CDR3 bases: TGTGCCAGCAGTTACGGGACAGGAGAGGGTGGCTACACCTTC. Translated: CASSYGTGEGGYTF. The chain carries TRBV6-5 and TRBJ1-2, with 8 bases fitting TRBD1. The V gene's germline CDR1 is MNHEY and CDR2 SVGAGI. Losses at the gene ends were 2 bases for V and 7 bases for J; bases not matched to a gene: 6. The CDR3 runs to 14 residues.

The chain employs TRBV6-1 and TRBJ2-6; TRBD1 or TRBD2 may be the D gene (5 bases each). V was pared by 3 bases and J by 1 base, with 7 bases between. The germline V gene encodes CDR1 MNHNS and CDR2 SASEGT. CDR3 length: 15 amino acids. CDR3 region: CASSEGRSGANVLTF. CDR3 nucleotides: TGTGCCAGCAGTGAGGGACGATCTGGGGCCAACGTCCTGACTTTC.

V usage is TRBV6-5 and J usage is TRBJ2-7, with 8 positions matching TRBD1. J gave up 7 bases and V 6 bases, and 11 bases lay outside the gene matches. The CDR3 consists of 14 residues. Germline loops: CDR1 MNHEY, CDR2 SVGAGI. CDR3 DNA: TGTGCCAGCAGCGGATTAAACAGGGGGTTTGAGCAGTACTTC. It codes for CASSGLNRGFEQYF.

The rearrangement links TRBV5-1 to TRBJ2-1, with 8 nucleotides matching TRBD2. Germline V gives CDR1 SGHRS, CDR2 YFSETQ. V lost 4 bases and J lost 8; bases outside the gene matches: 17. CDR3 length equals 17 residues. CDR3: CASSRPVVGGGSDEQFF. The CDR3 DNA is TGCGCCAGCAGCAGGCCCGTAGTTGGCGGGGGGTCTGATGAGCAGTTCTTC.

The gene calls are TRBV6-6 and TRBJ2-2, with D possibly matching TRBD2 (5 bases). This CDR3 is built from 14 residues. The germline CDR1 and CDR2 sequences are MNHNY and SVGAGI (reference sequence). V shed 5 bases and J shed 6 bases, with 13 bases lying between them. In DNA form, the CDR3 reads TGTGCCAGCAGTGCCCTAGCAGGTTCCGGGGAGCTGTTTTTT. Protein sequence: CASSALAGSGELFF.

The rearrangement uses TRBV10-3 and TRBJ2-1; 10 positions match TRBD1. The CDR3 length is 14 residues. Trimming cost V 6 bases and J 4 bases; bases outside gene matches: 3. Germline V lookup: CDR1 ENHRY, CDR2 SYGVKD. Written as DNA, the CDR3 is TGTGCCATCAGGCCGGGACAGGGGTACAATGAGCAGTTCTTC. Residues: CAIRPGQGYNEQFF.

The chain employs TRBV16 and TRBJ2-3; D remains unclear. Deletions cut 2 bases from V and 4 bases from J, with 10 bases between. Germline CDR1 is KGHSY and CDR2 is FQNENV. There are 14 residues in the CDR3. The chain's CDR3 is CASSQIIVADTQYF. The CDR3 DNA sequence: TGTGCCAGCAGCCAAATTATCGTTGCAGATACGCAGTATTTT.

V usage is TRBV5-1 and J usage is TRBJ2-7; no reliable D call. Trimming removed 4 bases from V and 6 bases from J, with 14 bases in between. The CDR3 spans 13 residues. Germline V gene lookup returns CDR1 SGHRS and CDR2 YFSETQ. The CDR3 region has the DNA TGCGCCAGCAGCCCTAAATTTAGTGGCGAGCAGTACTTC. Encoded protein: CASSPKFSGEQYF.

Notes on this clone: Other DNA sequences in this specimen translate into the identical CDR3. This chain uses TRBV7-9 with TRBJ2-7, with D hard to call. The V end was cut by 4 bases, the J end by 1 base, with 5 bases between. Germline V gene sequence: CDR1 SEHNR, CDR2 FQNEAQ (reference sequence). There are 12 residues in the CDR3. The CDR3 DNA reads TGTGCCAGCAGCTCCACATCCTACGAGCAGTACTTC. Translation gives CASSSTSYEQYF.

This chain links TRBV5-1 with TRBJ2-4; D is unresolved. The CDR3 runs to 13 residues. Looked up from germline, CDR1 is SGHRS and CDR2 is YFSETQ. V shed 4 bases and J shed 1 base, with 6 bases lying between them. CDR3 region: CASSPWAKNIQYF. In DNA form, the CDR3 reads TGCGCCAGCAGCCCCTGGGCCAAAAACATTCAGTACTTC.

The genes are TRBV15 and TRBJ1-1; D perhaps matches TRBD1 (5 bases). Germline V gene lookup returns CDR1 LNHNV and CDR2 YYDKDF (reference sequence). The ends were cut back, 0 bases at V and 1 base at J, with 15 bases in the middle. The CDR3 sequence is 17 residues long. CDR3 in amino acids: CATSRDGGIRRNTEAFF. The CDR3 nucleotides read TGTGCCACCAGCAGAGATGGGGGTATAAGGAGGAACACTGAAGCTTTCTTT.

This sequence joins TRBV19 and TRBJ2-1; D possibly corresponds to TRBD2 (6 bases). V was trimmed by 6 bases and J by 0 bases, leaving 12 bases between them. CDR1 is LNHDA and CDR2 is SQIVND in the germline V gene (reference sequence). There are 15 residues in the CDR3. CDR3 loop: CASSALASSYNEQFF. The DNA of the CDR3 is TGTGCCAGTAGCGCCCTAGCGTCCTCCTACAATGAGCAGTTCTTC.

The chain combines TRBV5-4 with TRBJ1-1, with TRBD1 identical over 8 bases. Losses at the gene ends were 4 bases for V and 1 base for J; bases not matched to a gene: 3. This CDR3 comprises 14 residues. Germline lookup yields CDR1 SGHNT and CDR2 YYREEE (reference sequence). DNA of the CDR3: TGTGCCAGCAGCATAGGGACAGGGAACACTGAAGCTTTCTTT. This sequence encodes CASSIGTGNTEAFF.

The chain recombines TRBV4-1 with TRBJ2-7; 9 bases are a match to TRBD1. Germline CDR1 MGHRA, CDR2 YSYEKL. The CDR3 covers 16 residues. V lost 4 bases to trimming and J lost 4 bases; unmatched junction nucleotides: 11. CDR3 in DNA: TGCGCCAGCAGCCCCTTGCCCGGGACAGGGAAATACGAGCAGTACTTC. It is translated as CASSPLPGTGKYEQYF.

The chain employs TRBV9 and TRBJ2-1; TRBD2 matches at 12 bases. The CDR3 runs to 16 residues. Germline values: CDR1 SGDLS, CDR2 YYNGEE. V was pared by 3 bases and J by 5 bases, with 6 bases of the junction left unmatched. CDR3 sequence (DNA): TGTGCCAGCAGCGGTGCTAGCGGGAGGGCCCACAATGAGCAGTTCTTC. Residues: CASSGASGRAHNEQFF.

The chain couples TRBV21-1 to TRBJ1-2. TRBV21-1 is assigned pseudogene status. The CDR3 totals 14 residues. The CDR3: CASSKGEGLNGYTF. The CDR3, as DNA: TGTGCCAGCAGCAAAGGGGAAGGTTTGAACGGCTACACCTTC.

CDR3 DNA: TGCAGCGTTGAAGGGCTGGACAATGAGCAGTTCTTC. Its translation is CSVEGLDNEQFF. This sequence joins TRBV29-1 and TRBJ2-1; D is unclear. Germline loops: CDR1 SQVTM, CDR2 ANQGSEA. There are 12 residues in the CDR3. Trimming cost V 1 base and J 5 bases, with 6 bases left between them.

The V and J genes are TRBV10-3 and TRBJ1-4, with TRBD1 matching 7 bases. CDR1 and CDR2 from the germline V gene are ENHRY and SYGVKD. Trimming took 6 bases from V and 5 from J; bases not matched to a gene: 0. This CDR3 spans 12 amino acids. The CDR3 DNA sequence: TGTGCCATCAGGGGACAGAATGAAAAACTGTTTTTT. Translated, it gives CAIRGQNEKLFF.

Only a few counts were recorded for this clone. The CDR3 DNA sequence: TGCGCCAGCAGCCAAGATCACGGACCTAGTAAGGACGAGCAGTACTTC. It yields the protein CASSQDHGPSKDEQYF. The gene calls are TRBV4-1 and TRBJ2-7; D call uncertain. This CDR3 comprises 16 residues. With 0 bases removed from V and 5 bases from J, the gap between germline ends came to 17 bases. The V gene's germline CDR1 is MGHRA and CDR2 YSYEKL.

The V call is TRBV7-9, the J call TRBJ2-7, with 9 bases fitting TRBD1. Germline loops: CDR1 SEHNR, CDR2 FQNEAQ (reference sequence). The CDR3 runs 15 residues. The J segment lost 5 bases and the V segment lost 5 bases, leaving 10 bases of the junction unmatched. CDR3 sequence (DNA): TGTGCCAGCAGCCCAGGGGACAGGGAGTACCACGAGCAGTACTTC. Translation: CASSPGDREYHEQYF. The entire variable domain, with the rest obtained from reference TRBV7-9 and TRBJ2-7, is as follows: DTGVSQNPRHKITKRGQNVTFRCDPISEHNRLYWYRQTLGQGPEFLTYFQNEAQLEKSRLLSDRFSAERPKGSFSTLEIQRTEQGDSAMYLCASSPGDREYHEQYFGPGTRLTVT.

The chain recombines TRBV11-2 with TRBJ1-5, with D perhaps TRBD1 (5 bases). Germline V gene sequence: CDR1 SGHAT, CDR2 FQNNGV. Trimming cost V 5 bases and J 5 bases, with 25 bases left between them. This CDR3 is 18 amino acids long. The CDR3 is CASSPGGQGKLEDQPQHF. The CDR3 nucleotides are TGTGCCAGCAGCCCGGGGGGTCAGGGTAAGTTAGAGGATCAGCCCCAGCATTTT.